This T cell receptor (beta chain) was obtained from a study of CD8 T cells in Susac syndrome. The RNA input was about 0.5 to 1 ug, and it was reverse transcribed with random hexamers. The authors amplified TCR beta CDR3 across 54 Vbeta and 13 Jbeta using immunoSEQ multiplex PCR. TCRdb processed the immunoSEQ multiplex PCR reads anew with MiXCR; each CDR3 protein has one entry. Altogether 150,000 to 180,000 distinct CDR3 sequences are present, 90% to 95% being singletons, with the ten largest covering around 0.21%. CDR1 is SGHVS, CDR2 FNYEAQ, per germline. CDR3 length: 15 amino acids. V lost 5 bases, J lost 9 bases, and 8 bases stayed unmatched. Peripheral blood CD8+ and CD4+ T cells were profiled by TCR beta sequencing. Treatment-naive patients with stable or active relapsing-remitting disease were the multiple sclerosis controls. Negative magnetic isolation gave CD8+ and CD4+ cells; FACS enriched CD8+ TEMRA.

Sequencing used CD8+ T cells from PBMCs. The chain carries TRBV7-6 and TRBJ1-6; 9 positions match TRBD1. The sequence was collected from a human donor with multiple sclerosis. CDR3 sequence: CASSKTGTGISPLHF. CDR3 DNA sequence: TGTGCCAGCAGCAAGACCGGGACAGGGATTTCACCCCTCCACTTT.